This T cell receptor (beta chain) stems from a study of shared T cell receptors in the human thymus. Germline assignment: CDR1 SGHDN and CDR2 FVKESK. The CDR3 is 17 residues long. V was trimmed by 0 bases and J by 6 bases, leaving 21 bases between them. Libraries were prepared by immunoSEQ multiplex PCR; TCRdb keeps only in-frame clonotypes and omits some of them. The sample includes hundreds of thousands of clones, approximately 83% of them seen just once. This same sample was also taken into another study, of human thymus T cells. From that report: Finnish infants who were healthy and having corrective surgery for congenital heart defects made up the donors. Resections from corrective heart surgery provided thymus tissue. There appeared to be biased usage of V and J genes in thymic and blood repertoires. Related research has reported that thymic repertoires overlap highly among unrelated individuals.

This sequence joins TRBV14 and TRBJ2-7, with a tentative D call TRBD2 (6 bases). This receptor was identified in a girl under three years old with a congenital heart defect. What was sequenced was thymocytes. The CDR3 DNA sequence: TGTGCCAGCAGCCAAGATTACCCCGGGAGAGGGAAGCGCGAGCAGTACTTC. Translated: CASSQDYPGRGKREQYF.